This TCR beta chain originates from a study of T cell responses to AZD1222 COVID-19 vaccine. Profiled with immunoSEQ multiplex PCR; TCRdb holds only in-frame clones, not every one. The sample comprises more than 150,000 clones, roughly nine tenths of which are singletons, and 5.5% to 7% rests with the top ten. In the case of this clone: Its antigen is not identified.

Trimming stripped 4 bases from V and 4 bases from J, with 10 bases between. The CDR3 contains 13 residues. Germline V gene data show CDR1 as SNHLY and CDR2 as FYNNEI. Overall study results and limits: Only 5 or 6 AZD1222 recipients were seropositive at baseline. The donors showed a predominance of white British ancestry and of females, with possible underestimation of clonal diversity. Two AZD1222 doses significantly raised spike-specific TCR breadth and depth over controls. Reportedly, nearly half the spike-specific TCRs target unmutated variant regions.

Sequenced here: peripheral blood, sampled after recovery from COVID-19. The sequence was obtained from an adult who had recovered from COVID-19. V and J are TRBV2 and TRBJ2-5; D is uncertain. For the CDR3, the DNA is TGTGCCAGCAGTGCCGGGCTCGGAGAGACCCAGTACTTC. The encoded protein is CASSAGLGETQYF.